This T cell receptor beta chain was identified in a study of breast tumors, draining lymph nodes, adjacent tissues. This clonotype was seen repeatedly, ten times or more. TCRdb re-analysed the multiplex PCR reads in MiXCR, keeping a single row per CDR3 protein. Of some 140,000 distinct CDR3 sequences in the sample, 21% are singletons; the top ten hold about 2.2%. CDR1 is SEHNR and CDR2 is FQNEAQ in the germline V gene (reference sequence). The V and J ends lost 2 bases and 4 bases respectively, with 14 bases between them. CDR3 size: 15 residues. Samples came from axillary lymph nodes draining the breast cancer.

Sequencing used axillary lymph node tissue. The receptor's source is a female donor with breast cancer. Some clones in this sample may be carry-over from other donors' samples. The V and J genes are TRBV7-9 and TRBJ2-5; D may be TRBD1 (8 bases). The CDR3 loop is CASSLIQGGGETQYF. The CDR3 bases are TGTGCCAGCAGCTTAATACAGGGGGGGGGAGAGACCCAGTACTTC.